The entry that follows covers one T cell receptor beta chain sequence. Its antigen is unknown. The immunoSEQ assay was version 4, run in survey mode. Sequencing used immunoSEQ multiplex PCR; TCRdb keeps in-frame clones, though not all of them. The sample consists of 25,000 to 35,000 clones, more than 75% of them appearing once. These data are taken from a study of persistence of HIV-infected CD4 T cells. Across the study: Multiple blood draws of up to about 180 mL, except two donors with single leukapheresis.

Stimulation used 8 to 10 ug/mL lysate from CMV-infected fibroblasts. CD40L-negative CD69-negative CD45RO-high memory CD4+ T cells were sorted as populations depleted of antigen-responding cells. Study findings and constraints: Proviral oligoclonality tracked with TCR oligoclonality within the same sorted cells.

The CDR3 sequence is 15 residues long. Trimming removed 4 bases at V and 0 bases at J, with 10 bases between. Germline V gives CDR1 SNHLY, CDR2 FYNNEI. The starting material was CD4+ T cells sorted from PBMCs after roughly 18-hour stimulation, obtained from a patient who received antiretroviral therapy. The chain combines TRBV2 with TRBJ1-5, with D tentatively TRBD1 (5 bases). The sequence was collected from an adult man with HIV who was CMV-seropositive. CDR3 in DNA: TGTGCCAGCAGTGGAGGGGTCTATAGCAATCAGCCCCAGCATTTT. Translation gives CASSGGVYSNQPQHF.